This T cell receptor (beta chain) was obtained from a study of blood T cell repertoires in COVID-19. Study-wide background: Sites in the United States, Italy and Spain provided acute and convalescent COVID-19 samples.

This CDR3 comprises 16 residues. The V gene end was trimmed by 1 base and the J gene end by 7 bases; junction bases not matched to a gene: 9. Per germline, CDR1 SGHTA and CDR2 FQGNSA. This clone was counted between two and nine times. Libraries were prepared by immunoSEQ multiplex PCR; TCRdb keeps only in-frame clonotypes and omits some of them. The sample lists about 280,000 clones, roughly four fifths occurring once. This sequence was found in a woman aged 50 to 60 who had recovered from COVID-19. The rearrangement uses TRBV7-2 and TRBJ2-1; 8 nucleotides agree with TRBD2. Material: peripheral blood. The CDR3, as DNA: TGTGCCAGCAGCTTAGGTAGCGGGACCCCGAGGAATGAGCAGTTCTTC. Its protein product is CASSLGSGTPRNEQFF. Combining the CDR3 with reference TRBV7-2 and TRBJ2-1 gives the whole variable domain GAGVSQSPSNKVTEKGKDVELRCDPISGHTALYWYRQSLGQGLEFLIYFQGNSAPDKSGLPSDRFSAERTGGSVSTLTIQRTQQEDSAVYLCASSLGSGTPRNEQFFGPGTRLTVL.